The clone carrying this T cell receptor beta chain appeared many times. What it recognizes is unknown. For TCR beta, libraries came from iRepertoire HTBI primers and Arm-PCR of CDR3 regions. TCRdb itself ran the multiplex PCR reads through MiXCR, one entry per CDR3 protein. In the table there are about 430,000 distinct CDR3 sequences, roughly a fifth of which are singletons. The CDR3 spans 12 residues. Per the germline V gene, CDR1 is SEHNR and CDR2 is FQNEAQ (reference sequence). V was trimmed by 1 base and J by 6 bases, leaving 7 bases between them. Time point: persistent/refractory GD, antithyroid drugs over 5 years with positive TRAb. Generation of the TCR library employed RNA extracted from PBMCs. This sample stems from a study of regulatory T cells in long-lasting Graves disease. Across the whole study: The definition of persistent Graves' disease was over 5 years of antithyroid drugs with positive TSH receptor antibodies. The study's findings and limits: Newly diagnosed patients had higher TCR diversity than persistent Graves' patients did. Whereas 950 to 1,000 public clonotypes were shared by new patients, persistent patients shared more, at a few thousand.

The sequence was obtained from a female donor with Graves disease. The sample was peripheral blood mononuclear cells (PBMCs), taken when the disease was refractory, from a patient treated with antithyroid drugs. V gene TRBV7-9 combines with J gene TRBJ2-7; D not certain. The CDR3 nucleotides read TGTGCCAGCAGCTTAGAAACCCCCGAGCAGTACTTC. Translating gives CASSLETPEQYF.